The sample holds a few counts of the clone carrying this T cell receptor beta chain. Its antigen is unidentified. This sample was included in a study of T cells in Graves' hyperthyroidism and ophthalmopathy. Study-wide findings and caveats: Most thyroid clonotypes that were expanded above 0.001 also turned up in blood. Ophthalmopathy, as predicted by the model, came a median approximately 5.9 months after the prediction. Ophthalmopathy and stable hyperthyroidism were separated by a 13 V-J model.

No progression to ophthalmopathy during 18 months of follow-up defined stable disease. Amplified regions were TCR beta CDR3 sequences from RNA transcripts. The primer set for the first-round RT-PCR of the TCR CDR3 was HTBI. TCRdb itself ran the multiplex PCR reads through MiXCR, one entry per CDR3 protein. The sample lists about 700,000 distinct CDR3 sequences; 14% were seen once. CDR1 is KGHDR, CDR2 SFDVKD, per germline. V was cut by 0 bases and J by 8 bases, with 9 bases left in between. CDR3 length: 13 residues. Sequences were obtained from blood. This chain links TRBV24-1 with TRBJ1-2; D possibly corresponds to TRBD1 (5 bases). This TCR was recovered from a woman younger than 30 with Graves' hyperthyroidism. The CDR3 reads CATSDLTGLGYTF. The CDR3 DNA sequence: TGTGCCACCAGTGATTTGACGGGACTCGGCTACACCTTC.